The clone carrying this T cell receptor beta chain was picked up a small number of times. After isolation, RNA underwent reverse transcription to generate cDNA as the sequencing template. Clones were sequenced by immunoSEQ multiplex PCR, and TCRdb holds only the in-frame ones, with some missing. The table includes about 200,000 clones, approximately 38% detected once. Treatment: oral pan-JAK inhibitor, 5-10 mg twice daily. This record comes from a study of CD8+ T cells in alopecia areata. Across the study: Treated patients' severity was scored by percentage of affected scalp area.

V was clipped by 3 bases and J by 4 bases, with 10 bases between them. Per germline, CDR1 SEHNR and CDR2 FQNEAQ (reference sequence). The CDR3 contains 13 residues. The chain has TRBV7-9 and TRBJ2-7, with D possibly matching TRBD2 (5 bases). The TCR was taken from a human donor with alopecia areata. The source was CD4+ T cells sorted from blood, collected at approximately week 30, from a patient treated with tofacitinib. The chain's CDR3 is CASSFGRGYEQYF. The DNA of the CDR3 is TGTGCCAGCAGCTTCGGCAGAGGGTACGAGCAGTACTTC.